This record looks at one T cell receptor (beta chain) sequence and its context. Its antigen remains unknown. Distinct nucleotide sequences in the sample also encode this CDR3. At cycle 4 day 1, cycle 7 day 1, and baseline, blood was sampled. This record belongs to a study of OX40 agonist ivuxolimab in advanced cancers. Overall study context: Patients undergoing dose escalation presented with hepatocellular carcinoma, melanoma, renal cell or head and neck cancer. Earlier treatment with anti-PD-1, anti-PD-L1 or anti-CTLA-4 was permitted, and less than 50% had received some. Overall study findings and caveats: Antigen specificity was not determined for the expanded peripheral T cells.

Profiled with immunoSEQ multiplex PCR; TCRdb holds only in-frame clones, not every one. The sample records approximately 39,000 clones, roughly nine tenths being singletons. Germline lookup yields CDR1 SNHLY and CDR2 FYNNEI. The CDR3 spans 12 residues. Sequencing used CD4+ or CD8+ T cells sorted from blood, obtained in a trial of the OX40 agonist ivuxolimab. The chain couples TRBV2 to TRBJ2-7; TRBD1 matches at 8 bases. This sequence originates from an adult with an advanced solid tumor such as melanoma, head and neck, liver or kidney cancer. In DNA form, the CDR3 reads TGTGCATCCGGGACAGGTCCCTACGAGCAGTACTTC. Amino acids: CASGTGPYEQYF. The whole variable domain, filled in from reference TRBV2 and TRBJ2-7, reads EPEVTQTPSHQVTQMGQEVILRCVPISNHLYFYWYRQILGQKVEFLVSFYNNEISEKSEIFDDQFSVERPDGSNFTLKIRSTKLEDSAMYFCASGTGPYEQYFGPGTRLTVT.